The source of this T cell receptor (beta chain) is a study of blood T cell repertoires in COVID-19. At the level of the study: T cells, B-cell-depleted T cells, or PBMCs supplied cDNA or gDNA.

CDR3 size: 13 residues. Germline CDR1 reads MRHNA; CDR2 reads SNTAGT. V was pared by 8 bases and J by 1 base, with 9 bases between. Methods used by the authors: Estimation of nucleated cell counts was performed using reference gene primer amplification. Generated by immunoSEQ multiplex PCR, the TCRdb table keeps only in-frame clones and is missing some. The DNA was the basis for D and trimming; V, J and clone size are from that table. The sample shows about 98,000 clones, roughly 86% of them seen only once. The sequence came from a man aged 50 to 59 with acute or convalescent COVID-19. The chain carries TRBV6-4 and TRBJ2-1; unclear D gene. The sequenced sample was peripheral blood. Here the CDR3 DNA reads TGTGCCAGCGGATGGCGGTCCTACAATGAGCAGTTCTTC. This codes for CASGWRSYNEQFF.